The 10 T cell receptor beta chains presented below share a single source sample, sequenced in a study of T-cell memory formation after mild COVID-19. TCRdb reanalysed the 5' RACE reads using MiXCR and keeps one entry per CDR3 protein. The table lists over 150,000 distinct CDR3 sequences, over 20% of them singletons. Material: PBMCs or a T cell subset sorted from them (not recorded which). These receptors were collected from an adult woman who had mild COVID-19 (a few samples of this study predate the infection). Cell type and time point are not known.

This clonotype was seen a few times. The V gene is TRBV5-1, the J gene TRBJ2-1; the match to TRBD2 covers 10 bases. The CDR3 is 16 residues long. Germline values: CDR1 SGHRS, CDR2 YFSETQ. Trimming took 3 bases from V and 4 from J; bases not matched to a gene: 7. Written as DNA, the CDR3 is TGCGCCAGCAGCTCGTCCCTAGCGGGAGATTACAATGAGCAGTTCTTC. Protein sequence: CASSSSLAGDYNEQFF.

The sample holds a few counts of this clonotype. The rearrangement joins TRBV20-1 to TRBJ2-7; D uncertain. The V gene lost 5 bases and the J gene lost 6 bases, with 11 bases spanning the gap. This CDR3 has 11 residues. Germline assignment: CDR1 DFQATT and CDR2 SNEGSKA (reference sequence). The CDR3 region is CSAQVVGEQYF. CDR3 bases: TGCAGTGCTCAGGTTGTGGGCGAGCAGTACTTC.

This clonotype has more than one count but fewer than ten. The genes are TRBV9 and TRBJ1-5, with D possibly TRBD1 on 6 matching bases. This CDR3 comprises 15 residues. Looked up from germline, CDR1 is SGDLS and CDR2 is YYNGEE. The V end was cut by 0 bases, the J end by 3 bases, with 10 bases between. CDR3 loop: CASSVGGGLNQPQHF. CDR3 nucleotide sequence: TGTGCCAGCAGCGTAGGCGGGGGGCTCAATCAGCCCCAGCATTTT.

For the CDR3, the DNA is TGCAGCGTTGAAGATAATAAGGGCTACGAGCAGTACTTC. It yields the protein CSVEDNKGYEQYF. The V gene is TRBV29-1, the J gene TRBJ2-7; D gene ambiguous. From germline, CDR1 is SQVTM and CDR2 ANQGSEA. V was trimmed by 0 bases and J by 3 bases, leaving 9 bases between them. This CDR3 is built from 13 residues.

This clonotype came up a few times. The V call is TRBV27, the J call TRBJ2-1; 8 bases are a match to TRBD1. Germline V gene data show CDR1 as MNHEY and CDR2 as SMNVEV (reference sequence). The CDR3 loop spans 14 amino acids. Trimming cost V 2 bases and J 8 bases; bases outside gene matches: 5. The CDR3 here is CASSLIQGAYEQFF. CDR3 sequence (DNA): TGTGCCAGCAGTTTAATCCAGGGGGCGTATGAGCAGTTCTTC.

Note on this clonotype: One end of the junction fails to match germline, which may point to a read error. The chain combines TRBV9 with TRBJ1-2; 7 bases are shared with TRBD1. CDR3 length: 15 amino acids. Germline V gives CDR1 SGDLS, CDR2 YYNGEE. This CDR3 is CASSDHQGDDYGYTF. In nucleotides, the CDR3 is TGTGCAAGCAGCGACCATCAGGGGGACGACTATGGCTACACCTTC.

This clonotype was seen only a few times. The chain couples TRBV5-6 to TRBJ2-2; D might be TRBD1 (6 bases). The germline CDR1 and CDR2 sequences are SGHDT and YYEEEE. The CDR3 is made up of 16 amino acids. The V gene lost 2 bases and the J gene lost 3 bases, with 14 bases spanning the gap. The CDR3 is CASSFSRTADTGELFF. CDR3 DNA: TGTGCCAGCAGCTTCTCTAGGACAGCGGACACCGGGGAGCTGTTTTTT. Variable domain in full (rest from reference TRBV5-6 and TRBJ2-2): DAGVTQSPTHLIKTRGQQVTLRCSPKSGHDTVSWYQQALGQGPQFIFQYYEEEERQRGNFPDRFSGHQFPNYSSELNVNALLLGDSALYLCASSFSRTADTGELFFGEGSRLTVL.

This clonotype occurred a few times. V is TRBV5-6 and J is TRBJ2-7, with D perhaps being TRBD1 or TRBD2 (5 bases each). The CDR3 sequence is 15 residues long. Looked up from germline, CDR1 is SGHDT and CDR2 is YYEEEE. V lost 0 bases and J lost 4, with 14 bases in between. The DNA of the CDR3 is TGTGCCAGCAGCTTGGACCAGGGACCGGCGTACGAGCAGTACTTC. Its translation is CASSLDQGPAYEQYF.

This clonotype came up a few times. The V call is TRBV19, the J call TRBJ2-7, with no clear D. V was shortened by 0 bases and J by 2 bases, with 5 bases between the two germline ends. The CDR3 is 13 residues long. Germline V gene data show CDR1 as LNHDA and CDR2 as SQIVND (reference sequence). The CDR3 region has the DNA TGTGCCAGTAGTATAGATCCCCCCTACGAGCAGTACTTC. Protein: CASSIDPPYEQYF.

The chain couples TRBV19 to TRBJ2-7; TRBD1 agrees at 7 bases. Losses at the gene ends were 1 base for V and 0 bases for J; bases not matched to a gene: 3. Germline CDR1 and CDR2: LNHDA and SQIVND (reference sequence). This CDR3 is built from 15 residues. The CDR3 protein is CASSIVRGHSYEQYF. The CDR3 region has the DNA TGTGCCAGTAGTATAGTTAGGGGGCACTCCTACGAGCAGTACTTC.